The following is a T cell receptor beta chain sequence with its context. Its antigen is unidentified. These data come from a study of T cells expressing NK-cell markers. Broader study findings: For a few donors, these clonotypes were likewise the leading ones in the CD3+CD56-NKG2C+ fraction.

Following a re-call of the 5' RACE reads, TCRdb has one entry per CDR3 protein and lacks DNA. This table holds a few hundred thousand distinct CDR3 sequences. Sequencing was carried out using blood T cells: a sorted CD56 or NKG2C T cell subset, CD4+ or CD8+ T cells, or bulk PBMC T cells (not recorded which). The receptor comes from a man aged 18-69 years in good health.

The CDR3 sequence: CSATGTKNYGYTF. The gene calls are TRBV20-1 and TRBJ1-2; TCRdb selects TRBD1, and the lack of DNA leaves this call unchecked. The CDR3 is made up of 13 amino acids. CDR1 and CDR2 from the germline V gene are DFQATT and SNEGSKA (reference sequence).